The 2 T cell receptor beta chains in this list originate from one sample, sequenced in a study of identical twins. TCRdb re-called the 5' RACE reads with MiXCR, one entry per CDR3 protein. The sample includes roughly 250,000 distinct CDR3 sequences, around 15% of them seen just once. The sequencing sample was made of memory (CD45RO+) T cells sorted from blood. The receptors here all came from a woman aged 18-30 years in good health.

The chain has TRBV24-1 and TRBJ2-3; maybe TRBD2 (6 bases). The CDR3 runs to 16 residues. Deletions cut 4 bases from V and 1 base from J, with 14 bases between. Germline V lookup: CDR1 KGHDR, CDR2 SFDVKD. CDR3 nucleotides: TGTGCCACCAGTGACCCACTAGCCCCGCGCACAGATACGCAGTATTTT. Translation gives CATSDPLAPRTDTQYF.

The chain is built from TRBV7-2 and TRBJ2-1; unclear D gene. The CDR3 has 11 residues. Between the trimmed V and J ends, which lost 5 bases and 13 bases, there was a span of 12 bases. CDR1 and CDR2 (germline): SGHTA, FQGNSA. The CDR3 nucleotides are TGTGCCAGCAGCGTCAATTGGCCTCAGTTCTTC. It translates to CASSVNWPQFF.